The 32 T cell receptor beta chains presented below share a single source sample, sequenced in a study of cytomegalovirus exposure and HLA in healthy donors (dated by TCRdb to the late 2010s). The library was obtained by the immunoSEQ multiplex PCR assay. For the multiplex PCR, a mixture combining 60 forward primers for TCR Vbeta segments and 13 reverse primers for TCR Jbeta segments was used. This is the immuneACCESS table as TCRdb keeps it, with only in-frame sequences that have V and J called. A part of the clones is gone; compared with another copy, unresolved V genes explain less than half, and the rest is unexplained. This sample lists 110,000 to 150,000 clones; over 75% were detected once. Clones ranked in the top ten supply about 1.8% of the sample. Sample: PBMCs. Every receptor here comes from a woman aged 25 to 39 in good health and CMV-seronegative.

In its sample, this clone was seen once. The DNA of the CDR3 is TGTGCCAGCAGCCAAGACGACAGGGGGGCGGGCTATGGCTACACCTTC. The encoded protein is CASSQDDRGAGYGYTF. The chain combines TRBV4-2 with TRBJ1-2; TRBD1 agrees at 9 bases. The CDR3 is made up of 16 amino acids. Germline V lookup: CDR1 LGHNA, CDR2 YNFKEQ. Trimming at V came to 0 bases and at J to 4 bases, leaving 6 bases not matched to a gene.

This chain joins TRBV5-1 and TRBJ2-7, with 11 bases aligning to TRBD1. The CDR3 is made up of 17 amino acids. After removal of 4 bases from V and 2 bases from J, the junction contained 11 bases not matched to a gene. CDR1 is SGHRS, CDR2 YFSETQ, per germline. CDR3 protein: CASSPGQGAGQTYEQYF. DNA of the CDR3: TGCGCCAGCAGCCCCGGACAGGGGGCAGGGCAAACCTACGAGCAGTACTTC.

This chain joins TRBV13 and TRBJ1-3; TRBD1 matches at 7 bases. The CDR3 totals 15 residues. Per germline, CDR1 PRHDT and CDR2 FYEKMQ (reference sequence). V was pared by 3 bases and J by 2 bases, with 4 bases of the junction left unmatched. The CDR3 region is CASSFTGAPGNTIYF. The CDR3 coding sequence is TGTGCCAGCAGCTTTACAGGGGCCCCTGGAAACACCATATATTTT.

V is TRBV19 and J is TRBJ1-5, with D perhaps matching TRBD1 (5 bases). Germline assignment: CDR1 LNHDA and CDR2 SQIVND (reference sequence). The ends were cut back, 1 base at V and 5 bases at J, with 12 bases in the middle. The CDR3 is made up of 15 amino acids. CDR3 sequence: CASSIGRGRDQPQHF. The DNA for the CDR3 is TGTGCCAGTAGTATAGGAAGGGGAAGGGATCAGCCCCAGCATTTT.

This clone was seen once. The rearrangement joins TRBV30 to TRBJ1-1, with D maybe TRBD1 (6 bases). This CDR3 has 13 residues. The germline V gene has CDR1 GTSNPN and CDR2 SVGIG (reference sequence). V shed 3 bases and J shed 0 bases, with 8 bases lying between them. This chain's CDR3 is CAWRTGLNTEAFF. CDR3 coding DNA: TGTGCCTGGAGGACAGGATTGAACACTGAAGCTTTCTTT.

V gene TRBV25-1 combines with J gene TRBJ1-5, with D maybe TRBD1 (5 bases). Trimming shortened V by 1 base and J by 4 bases, and 14 bases separated the two germline ends. This CDR3 is built from 16 residues. Germline CDR1 and CDR2: MGHDK and SYGVNS. DNA for the CDR3: TGTGCCAGCAGTGAATCAGGGCGGAGTTCTAATCAGCCCCAGCATTTT. It yields the protein CASSESGRSSNQPQHF.

The genes are TRBV18 and TRBJ2-3; D is ambiguous. From germline, CDR1 is KGHSH and CDR2 LQKENI. The CDR3 contains 11 residues. Trimming took 8 bases from V and 4 from J, leaving 7 bases between them. The CDR3 here is CASREADTQYF. In DNA, the CDR3 is TGTGCCAGCCGCGAGGCAGATACGCAGTATTTT. The full variable domain, rest sourced from reference TRBV18 and TRBJ2-3, is NAGVMQNPRHLVRRRGQEARLRCSPMKGHSHVYWYRQLPEEGLKFMVYLQKENIIDESGMPKERFSAEFPKEGPSILRIQQVVRGDSAAYFCASREADTQYFGPGTRLTVL.

The genes are TRBV29-1 and TRBJ2-2; TRBD1 is a possible D gene (8 bases). This CDR3 has 14 residues. CDR1 and CDR2 from the germline V gene are SQVTM and ANQGSEA. V was pared by 5 bases and J by 8 bases, with 18 bases between. CDR3 sequence: CSVSGGTGRGELFF. CDR3 nucleotide sequence: TGCAGCGTTTCAGGGGGCACCGGGAGGGGGGAGCTGTTTTTT.

The chain joins TRBV11-2 to TRBJ2-2, with D uncertain. This CDR3 spans 13 amino acids. Germline CDR1 is SGHAT and CDR2 is FQNNGV. V was cut by 2 bases and J by 5 bases, with 6 bases left in between. CDR3 nucleotides: TGTGCCAGCAGCTTAATATCTACCGGGGAGCTGTTTTTT. Translation gives CASSLISTGELFF.

CDR3 nucleotides: TGTGCCAGCAGCTTGAGCGGGACAGGAGCTAACTATGGCTACACCTTC. Amino acid sequence: CASSLSGTGANYGYTF. The chain employs TRBV5-5 and TRBJ1-2; 8 bases fit TRBD1. Germline CDR1 is SGHKS and CDR2 is YYEKEE (reference sequence). The CDR3 extends over 16 amino acids. The V and J ends lost 1 base and 0 bases, in that order; junction bases with no gene match: 5.

J is TRBJ1-6 and V is TRBV15; 7 positions match TRBD1. This CDR3 contains 17 residues. Germline loops: CDR1 LNHNV, CDR2 YYDKDF (reference sequence). The V and J ends lost 2 bases and 9 bases, in that order; junction bases with no gene match: 13. Written as DNA, the CDR3 is TGTGCCACCAGCAGATCTTCAGGGGGGACTGCGGGTTCACCCCTCCACTTT. This sequence encodes CATSRSSGGTAGSPLHF.

This clone showed up just a few times. Relative to the germline gene, one junction end is altered; a read error may explain this. The chain links TRBV27 to TRBJ2-7, with a possible D match to TRBD2 (6 bases). This CDR3 is built from 13 residues. Per the germline V gene, CDR1 is MNHEY and CDR2 is SMNVEV (reference sequence). The CDR3 DNA reads as TGTGCCAGCGGTGGGGAACGGGGGTACGGGCAGTACTTC. It encodes CASGGERGYGQYF.

The V call is TRBV18, the J call TRBJ1-6, with 7 bases identical to TRBD1. V shed 3 bases and J 7 bases; nucleotides not matched to a gene: 6. CDR1 and CDR2 from the germline V gene are KGHSH and LQKENI. The CDR3 is 15 amino acids. CDR3 DNA: TGTGCCAGCTCACCTACCGGGACAGACAATTCACCCCTCCACTTT. Its translation: CASSPTGTDNSPLHF.

The chain employs TRBV5-1 and TRBJ1-1; D gene unclear. Germline lookup yields CDR1 SGHRS and CDR2 YFSETQ. The germline V and J ends were trimmed by 5 bases and 1 base, with 12 bases remaining between them. The CDR3 totals 14 residues. The CDR3 DNA sequence: TGCGCCAGCAGAACGCAGGCGGGGAACACTGAAGCTTTCTTT. Translation: CASRTQAGNTEAFF.

The CDR3 region has the DNA TGTGCCAGCAGTACTGACAGGGGCGAAAATTCACCCCTCCACTTT. Its translation is CASSTDRGENSPLHF. The J gene is TRBJ1-6, the V gene TRBV2; 8 nucleotides match TRBD1. The CDR3 runs 15 residues. V trimming: 5 bases; J trimming: 7 bases; junction bases outside the gene matches: 7. The V gene's germline CDR1 is SNHLY and CDR2 FYNNEI.

This clone was seen a handful of times. The V call is TRBV29-1, the J call TRBJ1-1, with 8 bases that match TRBD1. This CDR3 contains 12 residues. Germline V CDR1 and CDR2: SQVTM, ANQGSEA. The ends lost 3 bases at V and 11 bases at J; junction bases unmatched: 8. CDR3 DNA sequence: TGCAGCGTTGATCGACAGGGGAGGGGTGCTTTCTTT. Protein: CSVDRQGRGAFF.

This chain joins TRBV5-6 and TRBJ1-2, with a possible D match to TRBD1 (5 bases). The length of the CDR3 is 15 residues. Germline V gene lookup returns CDR1 SGHDT and CDR2 YYEEEE. Trimming took off 4 bases at V and 5 bases at J, with 18 bases between the two ends. The CDR3 here is CASSGREGERYGYTF. Here the CDR3 DNA reads TGTGCCAGCAGCGGCAGGGAGGGCGAGCGGTATGGCTACACCTTC.

The chain employs TRBV19 and TRBJ1-2, with D maybe TRBD1 (5 bases). The CDR3 length is 13 residues. The germline gives CDR1 LNHDA, CDR2 SQIVND (reference sequence). V was pared by 5 bases and J by 5 bases, with 12 bases between. CDR3 sequence: CASSWGERYGYTF. CDR3 in DNA: TGTGCCAGTAGTTGGGGGGAAAGGTATGGCTACACCTTC. The complete variable domain, with remaining parts taken from reference TRBV19 and TRBJ1-2, reads DGGITQSPKYLFRKEGQNVTLSCEQNLNHDAMYWYRQDPGQGLRLIYYSQIVNDFQKGDIAEGYSVSREKKESFPLTVTSAQKNPTAFYLCASSWGERYGYTFGSGTRLTVV.

This clone occurred once. The chain has TRBV5-6 and TRBJ2-1; TRBD2 matches at 10 bases. The germline CDR1 and CDR2 sequences are SGHDT and YYEEEE. The CDR3 runs 15 residues. V lost 4 bases and J lost 7; bases outside the gene matches: 8. This chain's CDR3 is CASSARGLAVNEQFF. The CDR3 coding sequence is TGTGCCAGCAGCGCTCGAGGACTAGCGGTAAATGAGCAGTTCTTC.

V usage is TRBV27 and J usage is TRBJ2-7; 7 bases are a match to TRBD1. The CDR3 sequence is 14 residues long. Per the germline V gene, CDR1 is MNHEY and CDR2 is SMNVEV (reference sequence). Trimming took 2 bases from V and 5 from J; bases not matched to a gene: 6. The CDR3 DNA sequence: TGTGCCAGCAGTTTAAGAGGGACAGCCCACGAGCAGTACTTC. Encoded protein: CASSLRGTAHEQYF.

CDR3 loop: CASSQTSRNEQFF. CDR3 DNA: TGTGCCAGCAGCCAAACTAGCCGCAATGAGCAGTTCTTC. The chain joins TRBV6-6 to TRBJ2-1, with D possibly matching TRBD2 (6 bases). Per the germline V gene, CDR1 is MNHNY and CDR2 is SVGAGI (reference sequence). Trimming left V 6 bases short and J 6 bases short, with 12 bases between. This CDR3 is 13 amino acids long.

Here the CDR3 DNA reads TGCGCCAGCAGCTCCAGGGGTGTCAATTCACCCCTCCACTTT. This codes for CASSSRGVNSPLHF. The chain joins TRBV5-1 to TRBJ1-6; TRBD1 is a possible D gene (6 bases). The CDR3 is 14 residues long. CDR1 and CDR2 from the germline V gene are SGHRS and YFSETQ. Trimming removed 3 bases at V and 7 bases at J, with 11 bases between. Based on the CDR3 plus reference TRBV5-1 and TRBJ1-6, the full variable domain is KAGVTQTPRYLIKTRGQQVTLSCSPISGHRSVSWYQQTPGQGLQFLFEYFSETQRNKGNFPGRFSGRQFSNSRSEMNVSTLELGDSALYLCASSSRGVNSPLHFGNGTRLTVT.

Worth noting for this clone: Other nucleotide sequences in the sample specify the same CDR3. The chain is built from TRBV5-1 and TRBJ1-5; possibly TRBD1 for D (6 bases). Germline CDR1 SGHRS, CDR2 YFSETQ. Trimming took 0 bases from V and 2 from J, leaving 6 bases between them. The CDR3 length is 14 residues. CDR3 sequence (DNA): TGCGCCAGCAGCTTGGCAGGGGGCAATCAGCCCCAGCATTTT. Encoded protein: CASSLAGGNQPQHF.

V is TRBV7-2 and J is TRBJ1-2, with TRBD1 identical over 8 bases. The germline CDR1 and CDR2 sequences are SGHTA and FQGNSA. This CDR3 contains 14 residues. V trimming: 5 bases; J trimming: 4 bases; junction bases outside the gene matches: 6. DNA for the CDR3: TGTGCCAGCAGCGGCCGGGACAGGAGCTATGGCTACACCTTC. It specifies CASSGRDRSYGYTF.

This clone was seen a single time. V is TRBV6-5 and J is TRBJ1-3; perhaps TRBD1 as D (6 bases). Trimming cost V 4 bases and J 0 bases, with 13 bases left between them. The CDR3 has 16 amino acids. Germline CDR1 reads MNHEY; CDR2 reads SVGAGI. CDR3 amino acids: CASSLQGPHSGNTIYF. The CDR3, as DNA: TGTGCCAGCAGTTTACAGGGTCCCCACTCTGGAAACACCATATATTTT.

The chain carries TRBV6-5 and TRBJ1-2, with 7 bases that match TRBD1. The CDR3 consists of 12 residues. Germline-derived CDR1 and CDR2 are MNHEY and SVGAGI. V lost 7 bases to trimming and J lost 13 bases; unmatched junction nucleotides: 12. CDR3 residues: CASKSDRVEVTF. In DNA, the CDR3 is TGTGCCAGCAAATCTGACAGGGTAGAAGTCACCTTC.

V usage is TRBV6-6 and J usage is TRBJ1-1; the D gene is possibly TRBD1 (6 bases). The V and J ends lost 0 bases and 0 bases respectively, with 11 bases between them. The CDR3 has 16 amino acids. Germline-derived CDR1 and CDR2 are MNHNY and SVGAGI (reference sequence). The CDR3 here is CASSYSQGSMNTEAFF. For the CDR3, the DNA is TGTGCCAGCAGTTACTCGCAGGGGTCCATGAACACTGAAGCTTTCTTT.

The chain carries TRBV15 and TRBJ1-2, with 8 bases fitting TRBD1. Per the germline V gene, CDR1 is LNHNV and CDR2 is YYDKDF (reference sequence). The CDR3 is made up of 15 amino acids. With 1 base clipped from V and 1 base from J, the junction kept 2 bases outside the gene matches. CDR3 sequence (DNA): TGTGCCACCAGCAGAGGTGGACAGGGTAACTATGGCTACACCTTC. This sequence encodes CATSRGGQGNYGYTF.

The chain employs TRBV25-1 and TRBJ1-6; D not certain. V was clipped by 3 bases and J by 3 bases, with 9 bases between them. The CDR3 is 15 amino acids. Germline CDR1 and CDR2: MGHDK and SYGVNS. CDR3 amino acids: CASSERQLYNSPLHF. For the CDR3, the DNA is TGTGCCAGCAGTGAGAGGCAGCTCTATAATTCACCCCTCCACTTT.

This clone showed up just once. The chain recombines TRBV5-4 with TRBJ1-2; 8 nucleotides align to TRBD1. With V trimmed by 4 bases and J by 2 bases, 4 bases remained unmatched. This CDR3 is built from 14 residues. Germline V gene sequence: CDR1 SGHNT, CDR2 YYREEE (reference sequence). The CDR3: CASSPRTGNYGYTF. The DNA for the CDR3 is TGTGCCAGCAGCCCCAGGACAGGGAACTATGGCTACACCTTC.

The CDR3 DNA sequence: TGCGCCAGCAGCTTAGGGGGGGCCAGGACTGAAGCTTTCTTT. It translates to CASSLGGARTEAFF. The chain joins TRBV5-1 to TRBJ1-1; perhaps TRBD1 as D (6 bases). The CDR3 loop spans 14 amino acids. The V end was cut by 2 bases, the J end by 5 bases, with 13 bases between. Germline CDR1 SGHRS, CDR2 YFSETQ.

CDR3 in DNA: TGTGCCAGCAGCTTAAGGGGTCAACGGAGCGAAAGGGGCTACACCTTC. This codes for CASSLRGQRSERGYTF. This chain uses TRBV7-9 with TRBJ1-2, with a possible D match to TRBD1 (5 bases). Germline lookup yields CDR1 SEHNR and CDR2 FQNEAQ (reference sequence). The CDR3 spans 16 residues. V was shortened by 2 bases and J by 8 bases, with 21 bases between the two germline ends. Based on the CDR3 plus reference TRBV7-9 and TRBJ1-2, the full variable domain is DTGVSQNPRHKITKRGQNVTFRCDPISEHNRLYWYRQTLGQGPEFLTYFQNEAQLEKSRLLSDRFSAERPKGSFSTLEIQRTEQGDSAMYLCASSLRGQRSERGYTFGSGTRLTVV.